This entry lists 10 T cell receptor beta chains sequenced from one sample in a study of T cells in tumors after PD-1 blockade. TCRdb keeps only in-frame clones here, not all; method: immunoSEQ multiplex PCR. The sample has around 13,000 clones; 80% to 85% are singletons. The sequencing here drew on PBMCs, taken after anti-PD-1 treatment. These receptors all stem from a human donor with basal cell carcinoma.

The rearrangement links TRBV24-1 to TRBJ1-5; 12 nucleotides align to TRBD1. Germline assignment: CDR1 KGHDR and CDR2 SFDVKD. Germline trimming cut 5 bases from V and 1 base from J; bases unmatched to any gene: 5. This CDR3 is built from 17 residues. The CDR3 is CATSVGTGGSSNQPQHF. CDR3 bases: TGTGCCACCAGTGTTGGGACAGGGGGCTCAAGCAATCAGCCCCAGCATTTT.

The rearrangement links TRBV27 to TRBJ2-7; D is unresolved. The CDR3 loop spans 11 amino acids. V gave up 4 bases and J gave up 3 bases, with 4 bases separating them. Germline CDR1 reads MNHEY; CDR2 reads SMNVEV (reference sequence). This CDR3 is CASSSRYEQYF. CDR3 coding DNA: TGTGCCAGCAGTTCGCGCTACGAGCAGTACTTC.

The chain combines TRBV28 with TRBJ2-7; 8 bases align to TRBD1. The germline V gene encodes CDR1 MDHEN and CDR2 SYDVKM. V gave up 5 bases and J gave up 7 bases; unmatched junction bases: 10. The CDR3 runs to 14 residues. CDR3 loop: CASSPQDRVGEQYF. The CDR3 DNA sequence: TGTGCCAGCAGTCCTCAGGACAGGGTCGGTGAGCAGTACTTC.

The rearrangement uses TRBV3-1 (or the pseudogene TRBV3-2) and TRBJ1-3; possible D gene TRBD1, 5 bases. The CDR3 is 17 residues long. V was shortened by 0 bases and J by 3 bases, with 15 bases between the two germline ends. Germline V CDR1 and CDR2: LGHDT, YNNKEL (reference sequence). DNA for the CDR3: TGTGCCAGCAGCCAAGATTTTCCGGGGCCGATTGGAAACACCATATATTTT. Translation gives CASSQDFPGPIGNTIYF.

The V call is TRBV6-5, the J call TRBJ2-7, with a weak D call TRBD2 (6 bases). CDR3 length equals 14 residues. Germline assignment: CDR1 MNHEY and CDR2 SVGAGI. V was shortened by 6 bases and J by 3 bases, with 15 bases between the two germline ends. CDR3 protein: CASSRPGVSYEQYF. CDR3 nucleotide sequence: TGTGCCAGCAGCCGCCCGGGAGTGAGCTACGAGCAGTACTTC.

The V gene is TRBV28, the J gene TRBJ1-2; no firm D call. This CDR3 has 12 amino acids. Trimming took 4 bases from V and 6 from J, leaving 9 bases between them. Germline V gives CDR1 MDHEN, CDR2 SYDVKM. In DNA form, the CDR3 reads TGTGCCAGCAGTTGGCCCTATAATGGCTACACCTTC. Protein: CASSWPYNGYTF.

This clone has only one observation. The chain couples TRBV12-3 or TRBV12-4 to TRBJ2-5; D possibly corresponds to TRBD1 (6 bases). V was pared by 6 bases and J by 4 bases, with 6 bases between. This CDR3 region has 11 residues. In nucleotides, the CDR3 is TGTGCCAGCAGCAGGGGAGAGACCCAGTACTTC. Translating it yields CASSRGETQYF.

J is TRBJ2-1 and V is TRBV24-1; TRBD2 is a possible D gene (6 bases). The CDR3 consists of 15 residues. Germline lookup yields CDR1 KGHDR and CDR2 SFDVKD. The V gene lost 4 bases and the J gene lost 6 bases, with 15 bases spanning the gap. In DNA, the CDR3 is TGTGCCACCAGTGACCCCGGGACTTCCCTCAATGAGCAGTTCTTC. Translating it yields CATSDPGTSLNEQFF.

This clone was recorded a few times. The chain combines TRBV19 with TRBJ1-2, with D unresolved. The germline gives CDR1 LNHDA, CDR2 SQIVND (reference sequence). Trimming removed 0 bases from V and 2 bases from J, with 7 bases in between. The CDR3 consists of 14 residues. CDR3 residues: CASSIDAENYGYTF. CDR3 bases: TGTGCCAGTAGTATAGATGCAGAGAACTATGGCTACACCTTC.

The chain links TRBV7-6 to TRBJ2-7; the match to TRBD2 covers 14 bases. This CDR3 region has 16 residues. CDR1 is SGHVS, CDR2 FNYEAQ, per germline. V was pared by 6 bases and J by 1 base, with 5 bases of the junction left unmatched. In DNA form, the CDR3 reads TGTGCCAGCAGTCCGGGACTAGCGGGGGAGTCCTACGAGCAGTACTTC. It translates to CASSPGLAGESYEQYF.